The 28 T cell receptor beta chains given below trace back to one sample, sequenced in a study of T cell responses to AZD1222 COVID-19 vaccine. Clones were sequenced by immunoSEQ multiplex PCR, and TCRdb holds only the in-frame ones, with some missing. The data show 150,000 or so clones, 91% seen once. Sequenced material: peripheral blood, taken 28 days after the second AZD1222 dose. Source of these receptors: an adult who received the AZD1222 COVID-19 vaccine.

This chain uses TRBV4-1 with TRBJ2-3, with TRBD2 identical over 14 bases. The CDR3 consists of 16 residues. Unmatched junction bases numbered 4, after V lost 3 bases and J lost 5 bases. Germline V lookup: CDR1 MGHRA, CDR2 YSYEKL. DNA of the CDR3: TGCGCCAGCAGCCAGGGCGGGACTAGCGGGAGAGATACGCAGTATTTT. Its protein is CASSQGGTSGRDTQYF.

The rearrangement uses TRBV19 and TRBJ2-7, with no clear D. There are 15 residues in the CDR3. Trimming removed 3 bases from V and 4 bases from J, with 16 bases in between. The germline gives CDR1 LNHDA, CDR2 SQIVND (reference sequence). The CDR3 DNA reads TGTGCCAGTAGTATCGCAGTTCCGAGCTTTTACGAGCAGTACTTC. It encodes CASSIAVPSFYEQYF.

This clone was counted once. V and J are TRBV6-1 and TRBJ2-1; D may be TRBD1 (5 bases). V lost 0 bases, J lost 4 bases, and 13 bases lay in between. The CDR3 runs to 16 residues. From germline, CDR1 is MNHNS and CDR2 SASEGT. The CDR3 sequence is CASSEAPDKEYNEQFF. The CDR3 nucleotides are TGTGCCAGCAGTGAAGCCCCGGACAAGGAGTACAATGAGCAGTTCTTC.

The genes are TRBV15 and TRBJ1-5; D not resolved. Germline lookup yields CDR1 LNHNV and CDR2 YYDKDF (reference sequence). V was shortened by 6 bases and J by 0 bases, with 9 bases between the two germline ends. This CDR3 spans 14 amino acids. The CDR3 DNA reads TGTGCCACCAGTAGGACGGATAGCAATCAGCCCCAGCATTTT. Translation: CATSRTDSNQPQHF.

Points on this clone: Different DNA sequences within this sample yield the same CDR3. The V call is TRBV18, the J call TRBJ2-7; TRBD1 matches at 7 bases. J was trimmed by 0 bases and V by 1 base; bases with no gene match: 0. Germline V gene lookup returns CDR1 KGHSH and CDR2 LQKENI. The length of the CDR3 is 14 residues. In nucleotides, the CDR3 is TGTGCCAGCTCACCACGGGACAGCTCCTACGAGCAGTACTTC. Its translation: CASSPRDSSYEQYF. The entire variable domain, with the rest obtained from reference TRBV18 and TRBJ2-7, is as follows: NAGVMQNPRHLVRRRGQEARLRCSPMKGHSHVYWYRQLPEEGLKFMVYLQKENIIDESGMPKERFSAEFPKEGPSILRIQQVVRGDSAAYFCASSPRDSSYEQYFGPGTRLTVT.

This sequence joins TRBV6-5 and TRBJ1-2, with D hard to call. The CDR3 loop spans 13 amino acids. V was trimmed by 7 bases and J by 4 bases, leaving 13 bases between them. From germline, CDR1 is MNHEY and CDR2 SVGAGI. CDR3 in DNA: TGTGCCAGCACCCCGCTAGGGTTCTATGGCTACACCTTC. Protein: CASTPLGFYGYTF.

The chain combines TRBV5-1 with TRBJ2-7, with 8 nucleotides matching TRBD1. The CDR3 length is 14 residues. V shed 0 bases, J shed 5 bases, and the junction held 4 bases outside the gene matches. Germline values: CDR1 SGHRS, CDR2 YFSETQ. CDR3 residues: CASSLGTGFDEQYF. CDR3 in DNA: TGCGCCAGCAGCTTGGGGACAGGGTTCGACGAGCAGTACTTC.

The V and J genes are TRBV28 and TRBJ1-2; maybe TRBD1 (5 bases). Deletions cut 6 bases from V and 2 bases from J, with 13 bases between. This CDR3 contains 14 residues. CDR1 MDHEN and CDR2 SYDVKM come from the germline V gene. CDR3 amino acids: CASSGTGSNYGYTF. The CDR3 nucleotides are TGTGCCAGCAGCGGGACCGGGTCAAACTATGGCTACACCTTC.

The chain is built from TRBV6-1 and TRBJ2-3; perhaps D is TRBD1 or TRBD2 (5 bases each). This CDR3 spans 15 amino acids. Germline CDR1 and CDR2: MNHNS and SASEGT. V lost 3 bases, J lost 2 bases, and 12 bases lay in between. The CDR3 sequence: CASSELGTLTDTQYF. The CDR3 DNA sequence: TGTGCCAGCAGTGAGCTCGGGACCCTCACAGATACGCAGTATTTT.

The J gene is TRBJ1-1, the V gene TRBV6-5; D is possibly TRBD1 (6 bases). Trimming pared 5 bases from V and 2 bases from J, leaving 12 bases between. Germline CDR1 is MNHEY and CDR2 is SVGAGI. This CDR3 is built from 14 residues. DNA of the CDR3: TGTGCCAGCAGTCTACGGGACACCAACACTGAAGCTTTCTTT. Its protein is CASSLRDTNTEAFF.

This rearrangement joins TRBV15 to TRBJ2-7; either TRBD1 or TRBD2 may supply D (5 bases each). Germline V gives CDR1 LNHNV, CDR2 YYDKDF (reference sequence). The V and J ends lost 2 bases and 2 bases respectively, with 13 bases between them. The CDR3 is 15 amino acids. CDR3 DNA: TGTGCCACCAGCAGAACTAGGGACCGCACCTACGAGCAGTACTTC. This gives the protein CATSRTRDRTYEQYF. The full variable domain, its missing parts supplied by reference TRBV15 and TRBJ2-7, is DAMVIQNPRYQVTQFGKPVTLSCSQTLNHNVMYWYQQKSSQAPKLLFHYYDKDFNNEADTPDNFQSRRPNTSFCFLDIRSPGLGDTAMYLCATSRTRDRTYEQYFGPGTRLTVT.

The J gene is TRBJ2-2, the V gene TRBV9; 7 bases fit TRBD1. In germline, CDR1 is SGDLS, CDR2 YYNGEE. This CDR3 spans 15 amino acids. The junction had 7 bases not matched to a gene; V was cut back by 3 bases and J by 5 bases. CDR3 sequence reads: CASSGQGVRTGELFF. The CDR3 bases are TGTGCCAGCAGCGGCCAGGGGGTGAGGACCGGGGAGCTGTTTTTT.

The DNA for the CDR3 is TGTGCCAGCAGCTTGACAGGGGGGAGAGGGGAGCAGTACTTC. Encoded protein: CASSLTGGRGEQYF. The chain carries TRBV5-5 and TRBJ2-7, with 8 bases that match TRBD1. The germline V gene has CDR1 SGHKS and CDR2 YYEKEE (reference sequence). J lost 7 bases, V lost 1 base, and 7 bases had no gene match. The CDR3 sequence is 14 residues long.

The chain combines TRBV3-1 (or the pseudogene TRBV3-2) with TRBJ1-3; 10 nucleotides align to TRBD1. The J segment lost 4 bases and the V segment lost 3 bases, leaving 9 bases of the junction unmatched. CDR1 is LGHDT, CDR2 YNNKEL, per germline (reference sequence). This CDR3 has 17 amino acids. The CDR3 coding sequence is TGTGCCAGCAGCCAGCTCGGGACAGGGGTGGGCGGAAACACCATATATTTT. It codes for CASSQLGTGVGGNTIYF.

The chain employs TRBV11-3 and TRBJ2-7, with D tentatively TRBD1 (5 bases). The CDR3 spans 15 residues. Trimming removed 5 bases at V and 2 bases at J, with 16 bases between. Germline CDR1 and CDR2: SGHNT and YENEEA. CDR3 nucleotide sequence: TGTGCCAGCAGCGTAATAGGGGCTCCTACCTACGAGCAGTACTTC. Translating it yields CASSVIGAPTYEQYF.

This chain links TRBV7-9 with TRBJ1-1, with TRBD1 matching 8 bases. This CDR3 comprises 16 residues. Germline CDR1 SEHNR, CDR2 FQNEAQ (reference sequence). Trimming took 1 base from V and 1 from J; bases not matched to a gene: 5. The CDR3 DNA sequence: TGTGCCAGCAGCTTAGGGGTTGGGACAGGGAACACTGAAGCTTTCTTT. Protein: CASSLGVGTGNTEAFF.

The gene calls are TRBV27 and TRBJ1-5; no clear D. Germline CDR1 is MNHEY and CDR2 is SMNVEV (reference sequence). This CDR3 has 14 residues. Between the trimmed V and J ends, which lost 7 bases and 1 base, there was a span of 11 bases. Here the CDR3 reads CASNRVGSNQPQHF. The CDR3 bases are TGTGCCAGCAACCGGGTGGGGAGCAATCAGCCCCAGCATTTT.

The J gene is TRBJ2-1, the V gene TRBV5-1; D might be TRBD1 or TRBD2, each matching 5 bases. The CDR3 contains 17 residues. The germline CDR1 and CDR2 sequences are SGHRS and YFSETQ. Trimming took 0 bases from V and 3 from J, leaving 16 bases between them. CDR3 loop: CASSLGLFGTHYNEQFF. Here the CDR3 DNA reads TGCGCCAGCAGCTTGGGTCTTTTCGGGACCCACTACAATGAGCAGTTCTTC.

The chain has TRBV5-5 and TRBJ2-7, with D perhaps TRBD2 (6 bases). V was shortened by 0 bases and J by 3 bases, with 13 bases between the two germline ends. Germline CDR1 reads SGHKS; CDR2 reads YYEKEE (reference sequence). The CDR3 contains 15 residues. The CDR3 spells CASSLAFGDFYEQYF. CDR3 DNA: TGTGCCAGCAGCTTGGCCTTCGGGGACTTCTACGAGCAGTACTTC.

The chain links TRBV19 to TRBJ2-1; no clear D. The germline V gene encodes CDR1 LNHDA and CDR2 SQIVND (reference sequence). The CDR3 runs 14 residues. V lost 3 bases and J lost 3, with 9 bases in between. CDR3 bases: TGTGCCAGTAGTATGGGCAAGAACTACAATGAGCAGTTCTTC. Protein product: CASSMGKNYNEQFF. Full variable domain (missing parts from reference TRBV19 and TRBJ2-1): DGGITQSPKYLFRKEGQNVTLSCEQNLNHDAMYWYRQDPGQGLRLIYYSQIVNDFQKGDIAEGYSVSREKKESFPLTVTSAQKNPTAFYLCASSMGKNYNEQFFGPGTRLTVL.

The DNA for the CDR3 is TGTGCCAGCAGCCAAGAAGCCTCCCAGTACTTC. Translating gives CASSQEASQYF. The chain uses TRBV3-1 (or the pseudogene TRBV3-2) and TRBJ2-5; no clear D. Germline V lookup: CDR1 LGHDT, CDR2 YNNKEL (reference sequence). CDR3 length: 11 amino acids. The V and J ends lost 0 bases and 9 bases respectively, with 5 bases between them.

The V gene is TRBV9, the J gene TRBJ2-7; TRBD1 matches 7 bases. CDR1 and CDR2 from the germline V gene are SGDLS and YYNGEE. This CDR3 comprises 16 residues. V gave up 3 bases and J gave up 5 bases; unmatched junction bases: 14. CDR3 DNA: TGTGCCAGCAGCGCGAACCCACAGGGGATTGAGAACGAGCAGTACTTC. This gives the protein CASSANPQGIENEQYF.

In nucleotides, the CDR3 is TGTGCCAGCAGTTCCGCGAACGGGGGCGATGGCTACACCTTC. Encoded protein: CASSSANGGDGYTF. The chain combines TRBV28 with TRBJ1-2; TRBD1 might be the D (6 bases). V lost 4 bases, J lost 6 bases, and 15 bases lay in between. Per germline, CDR1 MDHEN and CDR2 SYDVKM. This CDR3 region has 14 residues.

The V and J genes are TRBV4-2 and TRBJ2-1; 8 positions match TRBD2. The ends lost 2 bases at V and 4 bases at J; junction bases unmatched: 7. CDR3 length equals 16 residues. Per germline, CDR1 LGHNA and CDR2 YNFKEQ. This CDR3 reads CASSQHSGSQYNEQFF. CDR3 DNA: TGTGCCAGCAGCCAACACAGCGGGAGTCAGTACAATGAGCAGTTCTTC.

This clone has just one count. The gene calls are TRBV7-9 and TRBJ1-2; 10 bases align to TRBD1. Germline loops: CDR1 SEHNR, CDR2 FQNEAQ (reference sequence). Germline trimming cut 0 bases from V and 8 bases from J; bases unmatched to any gene: 6. The CDR3 has 15 residues. In DNA, the CDR3 is TGTGCCAGCAGCTTAGCGGGGACAGGGGTCCTCGGCTACACCTTC. This gives the protein CASSLAGTGVLGYTF.

The CDR3 loop reads CASSYEGMAGGYTF. CDR3 DNA sequence: TGTGCCAGCAGCTATGAGGGGATGGCAGGAGGCTACACCTTC. The chain employs TRBV7-9 and TRBJ1-2, with D possibly matching TRBD1 (5 bases). The CDR3 loop spans 14 amino acids. Trimming took off 4 bases at V and 8 bases at J, with 17 bases between the two ends. Germline V CDR1 and CDR2: SEHNR, FQNEAQ (reference sequence).

The V gene is TRBV15, the J gene TRBJ1-1; no firm D call. Trimming shortened V by 3 bases and J by 5 bases, and 16 bases separated the two germline ends. CDR1 and CDR2 from the germline V gene are LNHNV and YYDKDF (reference sequence). This CDR3 contains 15 residues. The CDR3 here is CATSSKPFGVTEAFF. The CDR3 DNA is TGTGCCACCAGCAGCAAACCGTTCGGAGTGACTGAAGCTTTCTTT.

The chain couples TRBV20-1 to TRBJ2-7; 8 bases are a match to TRBD1. From germline, CDR1 is DFQATT and CDR2 SNEGSKA (reference sequence). The V segment lost 3 bases and the J segment 2 bases; nucleotides outside the gene matches: 9. This CDR3 region has 15 residues. The CDR3 bases are TGCAGTGCTAGTTCACAGGGGGGCCTCACCTACGAGCAGTACTTC. Translating it yields CSASSQGGLTYEQYF.